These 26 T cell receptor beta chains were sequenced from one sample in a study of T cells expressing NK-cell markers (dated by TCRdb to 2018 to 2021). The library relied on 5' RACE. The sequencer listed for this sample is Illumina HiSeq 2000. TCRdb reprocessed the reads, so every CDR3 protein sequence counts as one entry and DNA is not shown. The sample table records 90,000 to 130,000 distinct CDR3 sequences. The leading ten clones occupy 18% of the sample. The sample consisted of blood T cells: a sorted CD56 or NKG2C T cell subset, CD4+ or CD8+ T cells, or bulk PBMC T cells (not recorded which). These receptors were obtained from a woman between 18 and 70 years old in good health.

The CDR3 spells CASSSGPIYGYTF. The chain links TRBV27 to TRBJ1-2; with no DNA, the TCRdb D assignment of TRBD1 cannot be verified. The germline gives CDR1 MNHEY, CDR2 SMNVEV (reference sequence). This CDR3 is built from 13 residues.

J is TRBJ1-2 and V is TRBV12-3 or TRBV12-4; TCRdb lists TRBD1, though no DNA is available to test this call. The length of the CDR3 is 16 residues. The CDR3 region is CASSGTRDSANYGYTF.

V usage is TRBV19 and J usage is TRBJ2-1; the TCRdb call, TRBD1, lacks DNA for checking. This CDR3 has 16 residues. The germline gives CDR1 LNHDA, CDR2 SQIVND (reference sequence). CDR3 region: CASSISPDRSYNEQFF.

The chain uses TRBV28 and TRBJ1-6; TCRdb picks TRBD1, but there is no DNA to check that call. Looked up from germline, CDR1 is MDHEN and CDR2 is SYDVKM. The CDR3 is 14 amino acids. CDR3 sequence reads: CASSFGQGSSPLHF.

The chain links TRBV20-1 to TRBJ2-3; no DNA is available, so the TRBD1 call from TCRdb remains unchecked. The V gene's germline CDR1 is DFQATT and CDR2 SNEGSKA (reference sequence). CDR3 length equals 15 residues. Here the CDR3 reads CSARLLAGGTDTQYF.

The CDR3 loop is CASSQDWTYTGELFF. J is TRBJ2-2 and V is TRBV4-3. Looked up from germline, CDR1 is LGHNA and CDR2 is YSLEER. The CDR3 contains 15 residues.

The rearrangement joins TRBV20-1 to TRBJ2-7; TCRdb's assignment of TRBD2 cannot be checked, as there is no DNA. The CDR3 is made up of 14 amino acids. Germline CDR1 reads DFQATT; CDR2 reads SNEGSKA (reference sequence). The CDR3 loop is CSAHLAVQNYEQYF.

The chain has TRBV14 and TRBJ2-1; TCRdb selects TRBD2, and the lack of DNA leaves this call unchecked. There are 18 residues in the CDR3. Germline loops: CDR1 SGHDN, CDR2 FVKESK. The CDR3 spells CASSRYLGSGGRYNEQFF. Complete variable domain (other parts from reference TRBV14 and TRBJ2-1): EAGVTQFPSHSVIEKGQTVTLRCDPISGHDNLYWYRRVMGKEIKFLLHFVKESKQDESGMPNNRFLAERTGGTYSTLKVQPAELEDSGVYFCASSRYLGSGGRYNEQFFGPGTRLTVL.

The CDR3 protein is CASSLDPSAYNEQFF. V usage is TRBV7-2 and J usage is TRBJ2-1. The CDR3 runs 15 residues. Per the germline V gene, CDR1 is SGHTA and CDR2 is FQGNSA.

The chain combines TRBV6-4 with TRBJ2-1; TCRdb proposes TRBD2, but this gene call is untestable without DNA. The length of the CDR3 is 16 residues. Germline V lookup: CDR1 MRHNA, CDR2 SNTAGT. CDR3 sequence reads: CASSEAPGGLAGEQFF.

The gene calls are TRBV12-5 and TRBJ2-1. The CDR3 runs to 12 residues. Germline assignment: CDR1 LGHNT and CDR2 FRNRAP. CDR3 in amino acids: CASGPNYNEQFF.

CDR3 sequence: CASTTGLTGELFF. The chain uses TRBV11-2 and TRBJ2-2; TCRdb proposes TRBD1, but this gene call is untestable without DNA. The CDR3 has 13 amino acids. CDR1 and CDR2 from the germline V gene are SGHAT and FQNNGV.

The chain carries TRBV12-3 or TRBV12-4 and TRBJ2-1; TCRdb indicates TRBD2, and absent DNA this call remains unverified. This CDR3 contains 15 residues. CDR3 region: CASSLNGGGAVEQFF.

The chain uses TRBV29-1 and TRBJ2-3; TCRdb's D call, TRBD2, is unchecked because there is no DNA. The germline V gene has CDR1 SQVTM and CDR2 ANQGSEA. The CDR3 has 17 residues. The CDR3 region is CSVMTGRTSGGSDTQYF.

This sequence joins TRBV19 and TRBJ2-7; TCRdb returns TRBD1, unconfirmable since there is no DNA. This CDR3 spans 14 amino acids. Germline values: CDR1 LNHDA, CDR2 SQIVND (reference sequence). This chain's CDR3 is CASSMGRGPYEQYF.

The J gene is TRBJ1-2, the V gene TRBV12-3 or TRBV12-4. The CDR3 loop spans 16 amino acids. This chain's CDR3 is CASSLYREGGDYGYTF.

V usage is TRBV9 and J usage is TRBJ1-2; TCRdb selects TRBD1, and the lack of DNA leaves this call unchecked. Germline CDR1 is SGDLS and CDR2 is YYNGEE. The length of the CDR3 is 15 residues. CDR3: CASSVSGEKERGYTF.

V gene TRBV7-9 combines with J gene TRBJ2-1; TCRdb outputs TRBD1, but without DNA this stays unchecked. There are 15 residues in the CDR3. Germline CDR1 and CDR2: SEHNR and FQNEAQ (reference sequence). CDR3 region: CASSIRDSKMNEQFF.

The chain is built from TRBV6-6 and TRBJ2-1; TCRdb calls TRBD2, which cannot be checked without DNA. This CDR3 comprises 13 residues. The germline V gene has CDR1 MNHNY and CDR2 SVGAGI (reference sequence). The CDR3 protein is CASSSTSGTEQFF.

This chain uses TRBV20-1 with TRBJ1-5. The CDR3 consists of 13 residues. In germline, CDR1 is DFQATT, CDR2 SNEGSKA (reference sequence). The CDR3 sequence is CSARLLGLQPQHF.

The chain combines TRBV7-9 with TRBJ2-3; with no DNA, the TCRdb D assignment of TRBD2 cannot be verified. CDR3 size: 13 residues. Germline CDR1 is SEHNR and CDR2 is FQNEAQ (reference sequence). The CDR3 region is CASSLGGRNTQYF.

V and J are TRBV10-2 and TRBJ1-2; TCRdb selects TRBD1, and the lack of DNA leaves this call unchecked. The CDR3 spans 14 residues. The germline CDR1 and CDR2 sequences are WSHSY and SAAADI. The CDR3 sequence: CASSGRDPGYGYTF.

The CDR3 sequence is CASSQVSLSRGSYEQYF. V gene TRBV3-1 combines with J gene TRBJ2-7; TCRdb lists TRBD2, though no DNA is available to test this call. In germline, CDR1 is LGHDT, CDR2 YNNKEL (reference sequence). The CDR3 runs 17 residues.

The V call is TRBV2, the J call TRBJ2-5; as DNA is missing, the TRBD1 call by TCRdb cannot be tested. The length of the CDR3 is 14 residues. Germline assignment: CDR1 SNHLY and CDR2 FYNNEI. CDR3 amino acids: CASIDRVRLETQYF.

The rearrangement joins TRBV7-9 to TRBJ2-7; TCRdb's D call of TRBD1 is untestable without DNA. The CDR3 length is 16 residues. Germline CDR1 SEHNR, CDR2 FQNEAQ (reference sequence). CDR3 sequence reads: CASSTPPDTPTYEQYF.

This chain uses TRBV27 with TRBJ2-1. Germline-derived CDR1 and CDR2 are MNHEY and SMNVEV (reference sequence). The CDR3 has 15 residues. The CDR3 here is CASSSTLSSYNEQFF.